These 25 T cell receptor beta chains share one sample of origin, sequenced in a study of blood T cells in healthy people across ages. A second PCR, run for roughly 7 to 11 cycles, used a sample-barcoded 5' primer plus a J-beta primer mix. TCRdb re-analysed the 5' RACE reads in MiXCR, keeping a single row per CDR3 protein. The profile covers some 880,000 distinct CDR3 sequences, with 35% to 40% appearing a single time and 10% to 15% taken by the ten largest. Specimen: blood. The source of these receptors is a man aged 18 to 29 in good health.

A note on this clonotype: This may be a read error: a much more frequent sequence differs by one nucleotide. This chain joins TRBV12-3 or TRBV12-4 and TRBJ2-1, with D maybe TRBD2 (6 bases). The CDR3 has 13 residues. Trimming shortened V by 6 bases and J by 8 bases, and 14 bases separated the two germline ends. In nucleotides, the CDR3 is TGTGCCAGCAGAGAGGAACTAGCCTATGAGCAGTTCTTC. Protein sequence: CASREELAYEQFF.

This clonotype was counted only a few times. The rearrangement links TRBV27 to TRBJ1-1, with D possibly being TRBD1 (6 bases). V was clipped by 6 bases and J by 4 bases, with 15 bases between them. The V gene's germline CDR1 is MNHEY and CDR2 SMNVEV (reference sequence). The CDR3 has 14 residues. The CDR3 bases are TGTGCCAGCAGACTCACAGGGATTTTCACTGAAGCTTTCTTT. Protein sequence: CASRLTGIFTEAFF.

This clonotype was counted many times. The chain combines TRBV3-1 with TRBJ2-1; D is possibly TRBD1 (6 bases). V lost 6 bases, J lost 1 base, and 13 bases lay in between. The CDR3 length is 15 residues. From germline, CDR1 is LGHDT and CDR2 YNNKEL (reference sequence). Written as DNA, the CDR3 is TGTGCCAGCAGTCGAACAGGGTTATCCTACAATGAGCAGTTCTTC. Encoded protein: CASSRTGLSYNEQFF.

This clonotype was counted many times. The rearrangement uses TRBV4-3 and TRBJ2-3, with a possible D match to TRBD2 (6 bases). CDR1 and CDR2 (germline): LGHNA, YSLEER. The CDR3 is made up of 14 amino acids. V lost 5 bases, J lost 3 bases, and 12 bases lay in between. The CDR3 reads CASSRAGRTDTQYF. CDR3 bases: TGCGCCAGCAGCAGAGCGGGTCGGACAGATACGCAGTATTTT.

This clonotype was detected ten times or more. V and J are TRBV12-3 or TRBV12-4 and TRBJ2-5, with TRBD1 as a possible D gene (7 bases). The V end lost 6 bases, the J end lost 5 bases, and 19 bases lay between the germline ends. This CDR3 is 15 amino acids long. The CDR3, as DNA: TGTGCCAGCAGAAGCCGACAGGGAGGCTCTGAGACCCAGTACTTC. Amino acid sequence: CASRSRQGGSETQYF.

This clonotype came up a few times. This rearrangement joins TRBV10-3 to TRBJ2-1, with D tentatively TRBD1 (6 bases). V was pared by 2 bases and J by 9 bases, with 14 bases between. CDR3 length: 14 residues. CDR1 is ENHRY, CDR2 SYGVKD, per germline. CDR3 protein: CAISERRGYGEQFF. The CDR3 region has the DNA TGTGCCATCAGTGAGCGCAGGGGATACGGTGAGCAGTTCTTC.

The chain links TRBV28 to TRBJ2-5; TRBD2 is a possible D gene (6 bases). The CDR3 extends over 12 amino acids. Trimming took 11 bases from V and 3 from J, leaving 13 bases between them. The germline V gene encodes CDR1 MDHEN and CDR2 SYDVKM. DNA of the CDR3: TGTGCCGCGGCGGGACGGGAAGAGACCCAGTACTTC. Encoded protein: CAAAGREETQYF.

As regards this clonotype: At one end, the junction sequence differs from germline, possibly due to a read error. J is TRBJ1-5 and V is TRBV3-1; 9 bases match TRBD1. Germline V gives CDR1 LGHDT, CDR2 YNNKEL (reference sequence). This CDR3 contains 17 residues. The CDR3 DNA sequence: TGTGCCAGCAGCCCTGCCGGGACAGGGTCCTTCAATCAGCCCCTGCATTTT. It yields the protein CASSPAGTGSFNQPLHF.

V is TRBV20-1 and J is TRBJ2-1; 8 nucleotides match TRBD2. The CDR3 is 16 amino acids. V trimming: 0 bases; J trimming: 4 bases; junction bases outside the gene matches: 8. Looked up from germline, CDR1 is DFQATT and CDR2 is SNEGSKA (reference sequence). Written as DNA, the CDR3 is TGCAGTGCTAGAGATATTGGAGCGGGGGATTACAATGAGCAGTTCTTC. Protein product: CSARDIGAGDYNEQFF.

This clonotype was seen more than once but under ten times. This chain joins TRBV20-1 and TRBJ2-5, with 8 bases lining up with TRBD1. V shed 4 bases and J 7 bases; nucleotides not matched to a gene: 14. CDR3 length equals 15 residues. Per germline, CDR1 DFQATT and CDR2 SNEGSKA (reference sequence). CDR3 amino acids: CSAIGTGKAGGTQYF. CDR3 DNA sequence: TGCAGTGCTATAGGGACAGGAAAGGCAGGAGGGACCCAGTACTTC.

This clonotype was recorded at least ten times. The chain links TRBV29-1 to TRBJ1-1, with D possibly being TRBD1 (5 bases). Germline V lookup: CDR1 SQVTM, CDR2 ANQGSEA. The V and J ends lost 4 bases and 8 bases respectively, with 11 bases between them. The CDR3 has 11 amino acids. Here the CDR3 DNA reads TGCAGCGTTGTCCCGGGACCCGAAGCTTTCTTT. This gives the protein CSVVPGPEAFF.

The chain recombines TRBV4-1 with TRBJ2-5, with D possibly being TRBD1 (5 bases). The assigned J gene may be wrong: the sequence end matches TRBJ2-1 better. In germline, CDR1 is MGHRA, CDR2 YSYEKL. CDR3 length equals 14 residues. The CDR3 DNA reads as TGCGCCAGCAGCGCCAAGAACGGACAAGAGACCCAGTTCTTC. Amino acid sequence: CASSAKNGQETQFF.

As regards this clonotype: Since a much larger clone is just one base distant, this may be a read error. CDR3: CASSLSSRGASVEQFF. Here the CDR3 DNA reads TGTGCCAGCAGTTTATCGTCCCGGGGCGCGTCCGTCGAGCAGTTCTTC. This chain uses TRBV27 with TRBJ2-1; TRBD1 or TRBD2 may be the D gene (5 bases each). The CDR3 spans 16 residues. Trimming took 0 bases from V and 10 from J, leaving 19 bases between them. CDR1 is MNHEY and CDR2 is SMNVEV in the germline V gene (reference sequence).

The rearrangement links TRBV27 to TRBJ2-3; 8 bases align to TRBD1. The junction had 14 bases not matched to a gene; V was cut back by 5 bases and J by 4 bases. The CDR3 contains 17 residues. Germline CDR1 MNHEY, CDR2 SMNVEV (reference sequence). CDR3 sequence reads: CASSLLRTGYAADTQYF. The CDR3 nucleotides are TGTGCCAGCAGTCTACTCCGGACAGGGTATGCGGCAGATACGCAGTATTTT.

The V and J genes are TRBV28 and TRBJ1-1; 8 bases agree with TRBD1. Trimming cost V 2 bases and J 3 bases; bases outside gene matches: 8. Germline loops: CDR1 MDHEN, CDR2 SYDVKM. The CDR3 is made up of 16 amino acids. CDR3 coding DNA: TGTGCCAGCAGTTTACAGGGGGCATTGGGGGACACTGAAGCTTTCTTT. Encoded protein: CASSLQGALGDTEAFF.

This clonotype was counted ten times or more. The V gene is TRBV6-2 or TRBV6-3, the J gene TRBJ1-2; unclear D gene. The CDR3 totals 12 residues. Trimming removed 6 bases from V and 8 bases from J, with 13 bases in between. In germline, CDR1 is MNHEY, CDR2 SVGEGT. The CDR3: CASRTDVGGYTF. Here the CDR3 DNA reads TGTGCCAGCAGAACCGACGTAGGAGGCTACACCTTC.

This clonotype was picked up many times. The chain combines TRBV5-1 with TRBJ1-2; 7 nucleotides line up with TRBD1. The germline V gene encodes CDR1 SGHRS and CDR2 YFSETQ. J lost 8 bases, V lost 6 bases, and 7 bases had no gene match. The CDR3 sequence is 12 residues long. Written as DNA, the CDR3 is TGCGCCAGCACCCGAGACAGGGACGGCTACACCTTC. Residues: CASTRDRDGYTF.

The gene calls are TRBV19 and TRBJ2-7; D perhaps matches TRBD1 (6 bases). Trimming took off 7 bases at V and 2 bases at J, with 15 bases between the two ends. CDR1 and CDR2 from the germline V gene are LNHDA and SQIVND (reference sequence). The CDR3 covers 14 residues. The CDR3 nucleotides are TGTGCCAGTAATTCCGGGACAAGCCCCTACGAGCAGTACTTC. This encodes CASNSGTSPYEQYF.

This clonotype was counted a few times. The J gene is TRBJ2-2, the V gene TRBV30; D is possibly TRBD2 (6 bases). V was cut by 3 bases and J by 1 base, with 15 bases left in between. Germline-derived CDR1 and CDR2 are GTSNPN and SVGIG (reference sequence). CDR3 length: 16 amino acids. DNA for the CDR3: TGTGCCTGGAGCGAGGGCGGGGCAGGGAACACCGGGGAGCTGTTTTTT. The encoded protein is CAWSEGGAGNTGELFF.

The rearrangement uses TRBV2 and TRBJ1-5, with a weak D call TRBD1 (5 bases). The CDR3 covers 15 residues. Looked up from germline, CDR1 is SNHLY and CDR2 is FYNNEI. V was pared by 5 bases and J by 2 bases, with 13 bases between. CDR3 DNA sequence: TGTGCCAGCAGTCTGGACATGCCGGGCAATCAGCCCCAGCATTTT. It encodes CASSLDMPGNQPQHF.

This clonotype was counted ten times or more. The chain couples TRBV5-8 to TRBJ2-3; maybe TRBD1 (5 bases). Trimming removed 4 bases at V and 6 bases at J, with 12 bases between. The CDR3 contains 13 residues. In germline, CDR1 is SGHTS, CDR2 YDEGEE. The CDR3 DNA sequence: TGTGCCAGCAGCCCGGACACGTCCGATACGCAGTATTTT. It specifies CASSPDTSDTQYF.

This clonotype was seen only once. The chain carries TRBV5-5 and TRBJ2-2, with D tentatively TRBD1 (6 bases). The CDR3 extends over 14 amino acids. V shed 4 bases and J shed 6 bases, with 13 bases lying between them. Germline CDR1 and CDR2: SGHKS and YYEKEE (reference sequence). CDR3 bases: TGTGCCAGCAGCCCCGCCTGGGGGCCCGGGGAGCTGTTTTTT. Translated, it gives CASSPAWGPGELFF.

The sample holds a few counts of this clonotype. The chain is built from TRBV10-3 and TRBJ2-3; D perhaps matches TRBD2 (7 bases). The CDR3 totals 15 residues. Trimming cost V 0 bases and J 4 bases, with 11 bases left between them. The germline V gene has CDR1 ENHRY and CDR2 SYGVKD. CDR3 protein: CAISESWGGADTQYF. The CDR3 DNA sequence: TGTGCCATCAGTGAGTCATGGGGGGGCGCAGATACGCAGTATTTT.

V usage is TRBV12-3 or TRBV12-4 and J usage is TRBJ1-3; no firm D call. V was pared by 6 bases and J by 5 bases, with 5 bases between. CDR3 length: 11 residues. CDR3 DNA: TGTGCCAGCAGGGTTAGAAACACCATATATTTT. Protein product: CASRVRNTIYF.

The genes are TRBV29-1 and TRBJ1-1; TRBD1 is a possible D gene (6 bases). CDR1 and CDR2 from the germline V gene are SQVTM and ANQGSEA. Trimming removed 6 bases at V and 3 bases at J, with 17 bases between. This CDR3 contains 14 residues. The CDR3 nucleotides read TGCAGCGTAATTCTACAGGGAATGGACACTGAAGCTTTCTTT. It specifies CSVILQGMDTEAFF.